These T cell receptor beta chains were read from a single sample in a study of circulating and synovial CD4+ cells in juvenile arthritis. Produced via immunoSEQ multiplex PCR; TCRdb's table is partial and in-frame only. In the table there are around 18,000 clones, approximately 89% of which are singletons. The sample consisted of CD4+ T cells from blood. The receptors stem from a human donor with juvenile idiopathic arthritis. CDR3s include the opening cysteine and the closing phenylalanine or tryptophan. Fields, in order: D gene, clone size, J gene, V gene, CDR3 DNA, CDR3 protein. The D gene is left open where the match is weak. The size field is filled for only some rows; it gives once, few, many or a size class.

>TRBD1|NA|TRBJ2-7|TRBV11-3
TGTGCCAGCAGCTTGACAGGGGGTCCCCACGAGCAGTACTTC
CASSLTGGPHEQYF
>TRBD1|NA|TRBJ1-2|TRBV9
TGTGCCAGCAGCGTTGGCCCGGGACAGCAGGAGGACTACACCTTC
CASSVGPGQQEDYTF
>NA|NA|TRBJ1-1|TRBV5-5
TGTGCCAGCAGCTTGCATCAGGGTCGGGTCACTGAAGCTTTCTTT
CASSLHQGRVTEAFF
>NA|NA|TRBJ1-1|TRBV2
TGTGCCAGCAGTGGCTCGGGGTTCGCTGAAGCTTTCTTT
CASSGSGFAEAFF
>NA|NA|TRBJ2-2|TRBV10-3
TGTGCCATCAGGAAAGCCAAACCGAACACCGGGGAGCTGTTTTTT
CAIRKAKPNTGELFF
>NA|NA|TRBJ1-2|TRBV15
TGTGCCACCAGCAGAGGGACAGTCCCCGGTGACTATGGCTACACCTTC
CATSRGTVPGDYGYTF
>NA|once|TRBJ2-3|TRBV6-5
TGTGCCAGCAGAAACGGGGATACGCAGTATTTT
CASRNGDTQYF
>NA|NA|TRBJ1-2|TRBV5-6
TGTGCCAGCAGCTTGGGGACAATCGACTATGGCTACACCTTC
CASSLGTIDYGYTF
>TRBD1|NA|TRBJ2-4|TRBV7-9
TGTGCCAGCAGCCCGTGGGACAGGGGAGACATTCAGTACTTC
CASSPWDRGDIQYF
>NA|NA|TRBJ1-1|TRBV18
TGTGCCAGCTCACCACCTACTACTACCGAAGCTTTCTTT
CASSPPTTTEAFF
>TRBD1|NA|TRBJ1-2|TRBV5-6
TGTGCCAGCAGCCCGACAGGGTCGGGGCGTAGGGGCTACACCTTC
CASSPTGSGRRGYTF
>NA|NA|TRBJ2-1|TRBV2
TGTGCCAGCAGTCAACGACAAGCCGATAATGAGCAGTTCTTC
CASSQRQADNEQFF
>TRBD2|NA|TRBJ2-5|TRBV6-1
TGTGCCAGCAGTGAAAATGGAGCGGGGGAGGAAGAGACCCAGTACTTC
CASSENGAGEEETQYF
>NA|NA|TRBJ2-1|TRBV10-3
TGTGCCATCAACCCAGAGACTTCTAGCCAGCAGTTCTTC
CAINPETSSQQFF
>TRBD2|NA|TRBJ2-4|TRBV5-4
TGTGCCAGCAGCGCGACTAGCGGGATCAAAAACATTCAGTACTTC
CASSATSGIKNIQYF
>NA|NA|TRBJ1-2|TRBV6-5
TGTGCCAGCAGTTACGCGGGGGCAGGTTATGGCTACACCTTC
CASSYAGAGYGYTF
>NA|NA|TRBJ1-6|TRBV7-9
TGTGCCAGCAGTCGGGGTAACAATTCACCCCTCCACTTC
CASSRGNNSPLHF
>NA|once|TRBJ1-1|TRBV9
TGTGCCAGCAGCCATCAAGACAGGTTCAGTGAAGCTTTCTTT
CASSHQDRFSEAFF
>TRBD1|NA|TRBJ1-4|TRBV6-5
TGTGCCAGCAGTTACCGGGACAGAGAAAAACTGTTTTTT
CASSYRDREKLFF
>TRBD1|NA|TRBJ1-6|TRBV19
TGTGCCAGTAGTATAGTTGGGACAGGGAGATATAATTCACCCCTCCACTTT
CASSIVGTGRYNSPLHF
>NA|NA|TRBJ2-1|TRBV19
TGTGCCAGCCGGGGCCCCGGGGGTTACAATGAGCAGTTCTTC
CASRGPGGYNEQFF
>TRBD2|once|TRBJ2-5|TRBV2
TGTGCCAGCAGTGACTTGTCTAGCGGACGGGCGTCAGAGACCCAGTACTTC
CASSDLSSGRASETQYF
>TRBD1|NA|TRBJ1-2|TRBV19
TGTGCCAGTAGTGCTGAAACCCCCGGGACAGGGATCAACTATGGCTACACCTTC
CASSAETPGTGINYGYTF
>TRBD2|NA|TRBJ2-1|TRBV25-1
TGTGCCAGCAGCGGGACTAGCGGGAGAACCTACAATGAGCAGTTCTTC
CASSGTSGRTYNEQFF
>NA|NA|TRBJ2-5|TRBV30
TGTGCCTGGAGTTTTAGGGGAAGCCAGTACTTC
CAWSFRGSQYF
>TRBD1|NA|TRBJ1-2|TRBV5-4
TGTGCCAGCAGCCAACCAGGGGGGTGGTATGGCTACACCTTC
CASSQPGGWYGYTF
>NA|NA|TRBJ2-3|TRBV7-2
TGTGCCAGCAGCCCAAAACGGGGCGGGGCTAGCACAGATACGCAGTATTTT
CASSPKRGGASTDTQYF
>NA|once|TRBJ2-7|TRBV4-3
TGCGCCAGCAGCCAAGTGGTGGGGGCTATGGGCTACGAGCAGTACTTC
CASSQVVGAMGYEQYF
>TRBD1|NA|TRBJ1-4|TRBV9
TGTGCCAGCAGCGCAGAGACAGGGCGGACTAATGAAAAACTGTTTTTT
CASSAETGRTNEKLFF
>NA|NA|TRBJ2-7|TRBV19
TGTGCCAGTAGTGCCGGGACATGGACCTACGAGCAGTACTTC
CASSAGTWTYEQYF
>TRBD1|NA|TRBJ1-1|TRBV18
TGTGCCAGCCAAACAGGGGGGCTGAACACTGAAGCTTTCTTT
CASQTGGLNTEAFF
>TRBD2|NA|TRBJ2-3|TRBV5-8
TGTGCCAGCAGTACCGGACTAGCGTCTAGCACAGATACGCAGTATTTT
CASSTGLASSTDTQYF
>NA|NA|TRBJ2-2|TRBV15
TGTGCCACCAGCAGAGATCTCTGGGGACTCGACACCGGGGAGCTGTTTTTT
CATSRDLWGLDTGELFF
>NA|NA|TRBJ2-3|TRBV9
TGTGCCAGCAGCCAGCGGACTGGGACTAGCACAGATACGCAGTATTTT
CASSQRTGTSTDTQYF
>TRBD1|NA|TRBJ1-5|TRBV5-8
TGTGCCCCGCATGGATATCGGTGGCAGGGGGTCGGAAGCAATCAGCCCCAGCATTTT
CAPHGYRWQGVGSNQPQHF
>NA|NA|TRBJ1-1|TRBV27
TGTGCCAGCAGGAAGCTGAACACTGAAGCTTTCTTT
CASRKLNTEAFF
>NA|NA|TRBJ1-2|TRBV15
TGTGCCACCAGCAGAGCCTTTTCAGGGGATGGCTACACCTTC
CATSRAFSGDGYTF
>NA|NA|TRBJ1-5|TRBV2
TGTGCCAGCAATCCTTTCGGGGGGCGCGGGGATAGTCAGCCCCAGCATTTT
CASNPFGGRGDSQPQHF
>NA|NA|TRBJ2-7|TRBV23-1
TGCGCCAGCAGCCTCGGGGCAGGGGATTCCTACGAGCAGTACTTC
CASSLGAGDSYEQYF
>TRBD1|NA|TRBJ2-5|TRBV6-1
TGTGCCAGCAGTGAAGGAACAGGGGCGTCTTTGGAGACCCAGTACTTC
CASSEGTGASLETQYF
>NA|NA|TRBJ1-6|TRBV5-6
TGTGCCAGCAGCTTACCGGGGTCCCGGACACCCCTCCACTTT
CASSLPGSRTPLHF
>TRBD2|NA|TRBJ2-7|TRBV6-6
TGTGCCAGCAGCCGGGGGGACGAGCAGTACTTC
CASSRGDEQYF
>TRBD2|NA|TRBJ2-1|TRBV7-2
TGTGCCAGCAGCTTAGTCCCCCGGACTAGCGGGAGTAGTCTGGGTGAGCAGTTCTTC
CASSLVPRTSGSSLGEQFF
>TRBD2|NA|TRBJ2-1|TRBV27
TGTGCCAGCAGTTTATCGTACCTACTAGCGGGCTACAATGAGCAGTTCTTC
CASSLSYLLAGYNEQFF